This T cell receptor beta chain was documented in a study of beta chain features in type 1 diabetes. Every bit of the isolated RNA underwent reverse transcription, so sequencing read expressed TCRB transcripts. Assay used: immunoSEQ multiplex PCR; TCRdb lists only in-frame clones, some missing. The repertoire holds about 140,000 clones, approximately 9.8% seen once, with 0.5% to 0.65% in the top ten. This clone came up a few times. Per the germline V gene, CDR1 is SQVTM and CDR2 is ANQGSEA. The CDR3 totals 13 residues. Trimming cost V 7 bases and J 7 bases; bases outside gene matches: 8. This receptor was identified in a woman between 40 and 50 years old in good health. V gene TRBV29-1 combines with J gene TRBJ2-1, with 9 bases identical to TRBD2. Sequenced: central memory CD4+ T cells from blood. The CDR3 loop reads CSADLAGGNEQFF. DNA of the CDR3: TGCAGCGCTGATTTGGCGGGGGGGAATGAGCAGTTCTTC.